This T cell receptor beta chain is drawn from a study of T-cell reconstitution after alpha-beta-depleted transplantation in children. Findings and limits, study-wide: Certain patients had high TCRbeta diversity at day 60, and it came from recipient T cells and thymic progenitors that survived. Once a year had passed after transplant, T-cell counts and diversity came mostly from newly produced T cells. After transplant, at about two months, alpha-beta T cells were reportedly derived from several hundred expanded graft clones.

Unique molecular identifiers were incorporated into the prepared TCRbeta library. MiXCR was run by TCRdb on the PCR reads, yielding one entry per CDR3 protein. The sample has 330,000 or so distinct CDR3 sequences; 10% are singletons. This clonotype was seen repeatedly, ten times or more. Its antigen is still unknown. The J segment lost 8 bases and the V segment lost 8 bases, leaving 8 bases of the junction unmatched. Germline loops: CDR1 SNHLY, CDR2 FYNNEI. CDR3 length: 14 amino acids. This rearrangement joins TRBV2 to TRBJ1-4; TRBD1 matches at 10 bases. The input for sequencing was PBMCs, taken before TCRalphabeta/CD19-depleted stem cell transplant. The TCR was taken from a boy under two years old with acute myeloid leukemia, due to receive a stem cell transplant. CDR3 in amino acids: CASDRGQGREKLFF. The CDR3 DNA sequence: TGTGCCAGCGACAGGGGACAGGGGAGGGAAAAACTGTTTTTT.